This T cell receptor beta chain was recorded in a study of T cell responses to AZD1222 COVID-19 vaccine. Notes on the study in general: Sampling that yielded the repertoires occurred only after the peak T cell response. Mapped onto spike, vaccine-associated CD4 TCRs spanned it and were dominant at 160-218 and 743-854.

Trimming shortened V by 0 bases and J by 6 bases, and 9 bases separated the two germline ends. Germline-derived CDR1 and CDR2 are MNHNS and SASEGT. The CDR3 loop spans 14 amino acids. Points on this clone: The target antigen is unknown.

The repertoire was sequenced with immunoSEQ multiplex PCR; TCRdb's copy has only in-frame clones and lacks some. The sample comprises over 95,000 clones, less than 85% of which are singletons, and about 14% rests with the top ten. The specimen comprised peripheral blood, sampled 28 days after the second AZD1222 dose. This receptor was identified in an adult who received the AZD1222 COVID-19 vaccine. The rearrangement joins TRBV6-1 to TRBJ1-5; weak D call: TRBD1 (6 bases). The CDR3 sequence: CASSEANRAQPQHF. Written as DNA, the CDR3 is TGTGCCAGCAGTGAAGCGAACAGGGCTCAGCCCCAGCATTTT.